The clone carrying this T cell receptor beta chain occurred a few times. Its specificity is not known. CDR3 length: 17 amino acids. Trimming pared 1 base from V and 0 bases from J, leaving 13 bases between. CDR1 and CDR2 (germline): LNHNV, YYDKDF (reference sequence). Primed by a sample-barcoded 5' primer and a J-beta primer mix, a second PCR proceeded for about 6 to 11 cycles. One entry per CDR3 protein results from TCRdb running MiXCR on the 5' RACE reads. The table includes about 930,000 distinct CDR3 sequences, roughly 28% detected once. Healthy Caucasian individuals from Russia aged roughly 6 to 100 were enrolled as donors. The entry originates in a study of blood T cells in healthy people across ages. Study-level points and caveats: Age showed a roughly linear inverse relationship with TCR beta diversity per million T cells.

A further study also used this sample, focusing on T cells of mothers and their children. That study adds: Three mothers and their six children, all healthy Caucasians, donated. Regardless of relatedness, pairs show thymic selection shaping TCR recombination output in a similar manner.

The gene calls are TRBV15 and TRBJ2-1; tentatively, D is TRBD1 (6 bases). The clonotype comes from a woman aged 40 to 49 in good health. The sequenced sample was blood. The CDR3 region is CATSRAHRVLSYNEQFF. In DNA form, the CDR3 reads TGTGCCACCAGCAGAGCCCACAGGGTCCTCTCCTACAATGAGCAGTTCTTC.